The source of this TCR beta chain is a study of neurological immune-mediated disorders. Study-level findings and limits: Falling below healthy controls, multiple sclerosis showed the least TCR clonal expansion, while HTLV-1-associated myelopathy showed the most. Expanded clones shared no identical CDR3 amino acid sequences across subjects, which suggested private TCR-beta repertoires in all groups.

This CDR3 is 13 amino acids long. In TCRdb, the 5' RACE reads were re-called with MiXCR into one record per CDR3 protein. This table has 20,000 to 25,000 distinct CDR3 sequences, approximately 13% appearing once. This clonotype came up many times. What it binds is not known. Time point denoted: technical triplicate 1. The sorted libraries were made from some 1 million CD4+ or CD8+ T cells. The sequence derives from a female donor with HTLV-1-associated myelopathy (HAM/TSP). Sequences were obtained from CD4+ T cells from blood. The V and J genes are TRBV21-1 and TRBJ2-1. TRBV21-1 corresponds to a pseudogene. CDR3 in amino acids: CAFYRWVYNEQFF. DNA for the CDR3: TGTGCCTTTTATAGGTGGGTTTACAATGAGCAGTTCTTC.